These 9 T cell receptor beta chains were sequenced from one sample in a study of blood T cell repertoires in COVID-19. Measured with immunoSEQ multiplex PCR; TCRdb has only the in-frame clones, and not every one. This sample has about 210,000 clones; 75% to 85% occur once, and the top ten carry 9.5% to 10%. The sample was peripheral blood. The receptors were sampled from a man aged 50 to 59 with active or convalescent COVID-19.

The chain employs TRBV7-2 and TRBJ1-5; 7 positions match TRBD1. In germline, CDR1 is SGHTA, CDR2 FQGNSA. V shed 5 bases and J 7 bases; nucleotides not matched to a gene: 14. This CDR3 region has 16 residues. CDR3 loop: CASSRGQTYSGQPQHF. CDR3 in DNA: TGTGCCAGCAGCCGGGGACAGACTTATTCAGGGCAGCCCCAGCATTTT.

The chain couples TRBV19 to TRBJ1-1; D possibly corresponds to TRBD1 (6 bases). Germline V gene sequence: CDR1 LNHDA, CDR2 SQIVND (reference sequence). CDR3 length: 15 residues. V was shortened by 3 bases and J by 1 base, with 12 bases between the two germline ends. Here the CDR3 DNA reads TGTGCCAGTAGTATTTGGGGGCTGGGGAACACTGAAGCTTTCTTT. Translated, it gives CASSIWGLGNTEAFF.

This sequence joins TRBV19 and TRBJ2-6; D is unresolved. The CDR3 has 17 amino acids. V lost 5 bases and J 7 bases, leaving 21 bases between the germline ends. Per the germline V gene, CDR1 is LNHDA and CDR2 is SQIVND (reference sequence). For the CDR3, the DNA is TGTGCCAGTAGTTCATTTCCGACACTTGCAGGAGCCAACGTCCTGACTTTC. This sequence encodes CASSSFPTLAGANVLTF.

This chain connects TRBV9 to TRBJ1-5; a possible D gene is TRBD1 (6 bases). V lost 1 base and J lost 3, with 11 bases in between. The germline V gene encodes CDR1 SGDLS and CDR2 YYNGEE. The CDR3 is 15 residues long. In nucleotides, the CDR3 is TGTGCCAGCAGCGTAACCGGGGGGCACAATCAGCCCCAGCATTTT. This gives the protein CASSVTGGHNQPQHF.

This clone has a handful of counts. The chain is built from TRBV19 and TRBJ2-1; 8 bases agree with TRBD2. J was trimmed by 1 base and V by 3 bases; bases with no gene match: 2. In germline, CDR1 is LNHDA, CDR2 SQIVND (reference sequence). The CDR3 has 15 amino acids. CDR3 coding DNA: TGTGCCAGTAGTATGTCTAGCGGGTCCTACAATGAGCAGTTCTTC. Translation: CASSMSSGSYNEQFF. Looking up the rest from reference TRBV19 and TRBJ2-1 gives the full variable domain: DGGITQSPKYLFRKEGQNVTLSCEQNLNHDAMYWYRQDPGQGLRLIYYSQIVNDFQKGDIAEGYSVSREKKESFPLTVTSAQKNPTAFYLCASSMSSGSYNEQFFGPGTRLTVL.

The chain is built from TRBV7-9 and TRBJ2-7, with 9 bases aligning to TRBD1. The CDR3 consists of 15 residues. The junction had 5 bases not matched to a gene; V was cut back by 5 bases and J by 0 bases. Germline CDR1 and CDR2: SEHNR and FQNEAQ (reference sequence). CDR3 nucleotides: TGTGCCAGCAGCCGGACAGGGGCAAACTCCTACGAGCAGTACTTC. It is translated as CASSRTGANSYEQYF. The whole variable domain, remainder taken from reference TRBV7-9 and TRBJ2-7, is DTGVSQNPRHKITKRGQNVTFRCDPISEHNRLYWYRQTLGQGPEFLTYFQNEAQLEKSRLLSDRFSAERPKGSFSTLEIQRTEQGDSAMYLCASSRTGANSYEQYFGPGTRLTVT.

The genes are TRBV2 and TRBJ2-5; TRBD2 matches at 11 bases. CDR3 size: 18 residues. Losses at the gene ends were 2 bases for V and 5 bases for J; bases not matched to a gene: 13. Germline V gives CDR1 SNHLY, CDR2 FYNNEI. CDR3: CASSESGLAGLDGETQYF. For the CDR3, the DNA is TGTGCCAGCAGTGAATCCGGACTAGCGGGCCTGGACGGGGAGACCCAGTACTTC.

The V and J genes are TRBV7-2 and TRBJ2-4, with D possibly being TRBD1 (6 bases). Germline V lookup: CDR1 SGHTA, CDR2 FQGNSA. CDR3 size: 11 residues. V was shortened by 4 bases and J by 12 bases, with 10 bases between the two germline ends. The CDR3 region is CASSSGQSQYF. The CDR3 DNA follows: TGTGCCAGCAGCTCCGGACAGTCTCAGTACTTC.

This clone was observed once. The genes are TRBV27 and TRBJ2-7, with 7 bases matching TRBD1. The CDR3 is 14 residues long. Germline assignment: CDR1 MNHEY and CDR2 SMNVEV (reference sequence). The trim removed 0 bases at V and 3 bases at J, leaving 2 bases unmatched. The CDR3 nucleotides read TGTGCCAGCAGTTTATCGACAGGGTTCTACGAGCAGTACTTC. It translates to CASSLSTGFYEQYF.